Listed below are T cell receptor beta chains from one sample, sequenced in a study of post-analysis software for immune sequencing data. TCRdb called the PCR reads again in MiXCR, with one record for every CDR3 protein. Among approximately 250,000 distinct CDR3 sequences listed, 35% to 45% were seen once. The sequencing input was blood. The source is a girl between 5 and 17 years old with multiple sclerosis. CDR3s include the opening cysteine and the closing phenylalanine or tryptophan. A D gene is named only where the DNA matches it firmly. Size is omitted from some rows. Given values are once, few, many or a class for expanded clones.

TRBD2	TRBV7-6	TRBJ2-1	many	TGTGCCAGCAGCTTAGTGACTAGCGGGAGTTTCGATGAGCAGTTCTTC	CASSLVTSGSFDEQFF
TRBD2	TRBV10-3	TRBJ2-3	many	TGTGCCATCAGGAGGGAGGGGCCCACAGATACGCAGTATTTT	CAIRREGPTDTQYF
-	TRBV9	TRBJ2-2	-	TGTGCCAGCAGCCGGTCTGGGGCGGGCACCGGGGAGCTGTTTTTT	CASSRSGAGTGELFF
TRBD1	TRBV12-3/TRBV12-4	TRBJ1-6	many	TGTGCCAGCCGGGACAGGGTTCCTAATTCACCCCTCCACTTT	CASRDRVPNSPLHF
-	TRBV7-8	TRBJ2-2	-	TGTGCCAGCAGCCCGAGCCTGATAGCACCCAAGGGTAACAACGGGGAGCTGTTTTTT	CASSPSLIAPKGNNGELFF
-	TRBV9	TRBJ2-5	-	TGTGCCAGCAGCGGGGACATCAGCCAGGAGACCCAGTACTTC	CASSGDISQETQYF
-	TRBV12-3/TRBV12-4	TRBJ1-2	-	TGTGCCAGCAGTCCAGCGGGCTCCCTCTATGGCTACACCTTC	CASSPAGSLYGYTF
-	TRBV5-6	TRBJ1-1	-	TGTGCCGGCAGCTTGAGGGCCCTGAACACTGAAGCTTTCTTT	CAGSLRALNTEAFF
-	TRBV7-2	TRBJ1-1	many	TGTGCCAGCAGCTTAGGGGCTTGGAACACTGAAGCTTTCTTT	CASSLGAWNTEAFF
-	TRBV6-1	TRBJ1-5	-	TGTGCCAGCAGTGCCCTACAGGCCAAGGGCAATCAGCCCCAGCATTTT	CASSALQAKGNQPQHF
-	TRBV19	TRBJ1-2	few	TGTGCCAGTGTTCAGGGACCGAGTGGCTACACCTTC	CASVQGPSGYTF
-	TRBV12-3/TRBV12-4	TRBJ2-2	few	TGTACCAGCAGTTTAGCAGGGCTGAACACCGGGGAGCTGTTTTTT	CTSSLAGLNTGELFF
TRBD1	TRBV7-2	TRBJ1-2	-	TGTGCCAGCAGCTTAGTACTGACAGGGACCGGCTATGGCTACACCTTC	CASSLVLTGTGYGYTF
-	TRBV5-1	TRBJ2-3	-	TGCGCCAGCAGCTTGTCTATCGCGGGGGCAGCAGATACGCAGTATTTT	CASSLSIAGAADTQYF
-	TRBV5-1	TRBJ1-1	many	TGCGCCAGCAGCTTCCAGCCGGGGACTGAAGCTTTCTTT	CASSFQPGTEAFF
TRBD1	TRBV29-1	TRBJ2-3	many	TGCGGGACCGGGACAGACAAGAGCACAGATACGCAGTATTTT	CGTGTDKSTDTQYF
TRBD2	TRBV5-1	TRBJ2-5	-	TGCGCCAGCAGCTTGGGGGCTAGCGGATTAGAGACCCAGTACTTC	CASSLGASGLETQYF
-	TRBV12-3/TRBV12-4	TRBJ1-1	-	TGTGCCACCCGGACCTGGGGGAACACTGAAGCTTTCTTT	CATRTWGNTEAFF
-	TRBV7-2	TRBJ2-5	-	TGTGCCAGCAGCTTAGTTTGGCGTCAAGAGACCCAGTACTTC	CASSLVWRQETQYF
TRBD1	TRBV7-2	TRBJ1-2	-	TGTGCCAGCAGCCCCCGGACAGGGGCTAACTATGGCTACACCTTC	CASSPRTGANYGYTF
-	TRBV14	TRBJ1-1	-	TGTGCCAGCGGGTCTATGAACACTGAAGCTTTCTTT	CASGSMNTEAFF
TRBD1	TRBV28	TRBJ2-1	many	TGTGCCAGCAGGATGACAGGGGACAATGAGCAGTTCTTC	CASRMTGDNEQFF
-	TRBV29-1	TRBJ1-2	many	TGCAGCGGCATTGGTGAAGATGGCTACACCTTC	CSGIGEDGYTF
-	TRBV11-2	TRBJ2-2	few	TGTGCCAGCAGCTTAGATAGGCCAGGCAATATGAACACCGGGGAGCTGTTTTTT	CASSLDRPGNMNTGELFF
-	TRBV29-1	TRBJ2-5	many	TGCAGCGTTGAAGGAGAGACCCAGTACTTC	CSVEGETQYF
-	TRBV20-1	TRBJ1-1	-	TGCAGTGCCCCATCTAGGGTCTTGAACACTGAAGCTTTCTTT	CSAPSRVLNTEAFF
-	TRBV3-1	TRBJ1-2	few	TGTGCCAGCAGCACTCACCCGACGGGAGGCTACACCTTC	CASSTHPTGGYTF
TRBD2	TRBV20-1	TRBJ2-1	-	TGCAGTGCTACCGGACTAGCGGGAGGGAACTACAATGAGCAGTTCTTC	CSATGLAGGNYNEQFF
TRBD2	TRBV12-3/TRBV12-4	TRBJ2-3	many	TGTGCCAGCAGCAGGACTAGCGGGAGGGCTGATACGCAGTATTTT	CASSRTSGRADTQYF
-	TRBV12-3/TRBV12-4	TRBJ1-5	-	TGTGCCAGCAGTAAGGTACGGGGAGGAAAACAGCCCCAGCATTTT	CASSKVRGGKQPQHF
-	TRBV6-6	TRBJ2-1	-	TGTGCCAGCATTCTTGACGGGGCTAAGCAGGCCAATGAGCAGTTCTTC	CASILDGAKQANEQFF
-	TRBV9	TRBJ2-1	many	TGTGCCAGCAGCGTAGCGGGAGTTCGTGGCAATGAGCAGTTCTTC	CASSVAGVRGNEQFF
TRBD1	TRBV20-1	TRBJ2-7	-	TGCAGTGCTAGACCCCTCCGGGACAGGGGCAAACCCTACGAGCAGTACTTC	CSARPLRDRGKPYEQYF
-	TRBV5-1	TRBJ1-4	many	TGCGCCAGCAGCTTGCGGGGAAGGCGGACTAATGAAAAACTGTTTTTT	CASSLRGRRTNEKLFF
-	TRBV3-1	TRBJ2-7	few	TGTGCCAGCAGCCAAGCGGGATCTAGGAACTCCTACGAGCAGTACTTC	CASSQAGSRNSYEQYF
TRBD1	TRBV29-1	TRBJ2-5	-	TGCAGCGGCCAGACAGGGGAAGAGACCCAGTACTTC	CSGQTGEETQYF
-	TRBV4-1	TRBJ1-4	few	TGCGCCAGCAGCTTGCCTCGGGGGGGGACTAATGAAAAACTGTTTTTT	CASSLPRGGTNEKLFF
-	TRBV11-2	TRBJ2-1	few	TGTGCCAGCAGGACGCAATTTGGCAATGAGCAGTTCTTC	CASRTQFGNEQFF
TRBD1	TRBV20-1	TRBJ1-1	many	TGCAGTGCTAGACCGGGACAGAAGAACACTGAAGCTTTCTTT	CSARPGQKNTEAFF
TRBD2	TRBV12-3/TRBV12-4	TRBJ2-1	-	TGTGCCAGCAGCGTTAGGAGGACTAGCGGGAGGACGAGCTCCTACAATGAGCAGTTCTTC	CASSVRRTSGRTSSYNEQFF
-	TRBV5-1	TRBJ1-5	few	TGCGCCAGCAGCCCGGACGACATTAGCAATCAGCCCCAGCATTTT	CASSPDDISNQPQHF
TRBD2	TRBV3-1	TRBJ2-7	many	TGTGCCAGCAGCCAAGATCTAGCTCTCGGGGGGGAGCAGTACTTC	CASSQDLALGGEQYF
TRBD1	TRBV25-1	TRBJ2-5	many	TGTGCCACGTCTGACAGGGGCGAGACCCAGTACTTC	CATSDRGETQYF
-	TRBV5-4	TRBJ2-1	-	TGTGCCAGCAGCTTGGGAGGGAATGGCCGCAATGAGCAGTTCTTC	CASSLGGNGRNEQFF
-	TRBV7-9	TRBJ1-1	-	TGTGCCAGCAGAACCGACAGCCCTTTAGTAATGGCTTTCTTT	CASRTDSPLVMAFF
-	TRBV20-1	TRBJ2-7	once	TGCAGTGCTATGGCAGGAATCAACTCCTACGAGCAGTACTTC	CSAMAGINSYEQYF
-	TRBV9	TRBJ2-2	-	TGTGCCAGCAGCTCTGGACAGTTTTCGAACACCGGGGAGCTGTTTTTT	CASSSGQFSNTGELFF
TRBD1	TRBV29-1	TRBJ1-2	many	TGCAGCGTGGAGGGACAGGGGGGTCTTGGCTACACCTTC	CSVEGQGGLGYTF
-	TRBV4-2	TRBJ2-2	-	TGTGCCAGCAGCCGACCGGAGGGGGGGGACACCGGGGAGCTGTTTTTT	CASSRPEGGDTGELFF
-	TRBV11-2	TRBJ2-2	-	TGTGCCAGCAGCTTAATAAAGACCGGGGAGCTGTTTTTT	CASSLIKTGELFF
TRBD2	TRBV7-2	TRBJ2-3	many	TGTGCCAGCAGCAATCGCCCGGTGGGGGGGGTAGATACGCAGTATTTT	CASSNRPVGGVDTQYF
TRBD2	TRBV4-1	TRBJ2-7	-	TGCGCCAGCAGCCCAACGGCTAGCGGGTCCTACGAGCAGTACTTC	CASSPTASGSYEQYF
TRBD1	TRBV6-2/TRBV6-3	TRBJ2-7	-	TGTGCCAGCAGTTACCCCAACCGGGACAGGGGATCCTACGAGCAGTACTTC	CASSYPNRDRGSYEQYF
TRBD2	TRBV24-1	TRBJ2-1	many	TGTGCCATCCTCGGGACTAGAAATGAGCAGTTCTTC	CAILGTRNEQFF
-	TRBV6-5	TRBJ2-5	-	TGTGCCAGCAGTTACTCCGCAGGGATGGAGACCCAGTACTTC	CASSYSAGMETQYF
-	TRBV19	TRBJ1-1	-	TGTGCCAGTAGTCTCACCGGGACATGGATGAACACTGAAGCTTTCTTT	CASSLTGTWMNTEAFF
-	TRBV7-9	TRBJ1-1	many	TGTGCCAGCAGCTTAGTTCGGCAGTTGAACACTGAAGCTTTCTTT	CASSLVRQLNTEAFF
TRBD2	TRBV27	TRBJ2-1	-	TGTGCCAGCAGTTCTTGGACTAGCGGGGGGGCGGGCGGCAATGGGCAGTTCTTC	CASSSWTSGGAGGNGQFF
TRBD1	TRBV28	TRBJ1-1	many	TGTGCCAGCAGTTTATTTCAGGACAGGGAGTCCTACACTGAAGCTTTCTTT	CASSLFQDRESYTEAFF
-	TRBV7-2	TRBJ1-1	few	TGTGCCAGCAGCCCGCGGACTGAAGCTTTCTTT	CASSPRTEAFF